This T cell receptor (beta chain) was observed in a study of cytomegalovirus exposure and HLA in healthy donors. Method: immunoSEQ multiplex PCR; TCRdb's copy keeps in-frame clones and lacks some. The repertoire holds tens of thousands of clones, with almost 85% as singletons. V lost 7 bases and J lost 6; bases outside the gene matches: 6. The V gene's germline CDR1 is SGHDT and CDR2 YYEEEE. This CDR3 spans 12 amino acids. The TCR sequence derives from a woman aged 18-30 years in good health and CMV-seropositive. The sample was PBMCs. The chain couples TRBV5-6 to TRBJ1-1; 7 positions agree with TRBD1. The CDR3 loop is CASSRGVAEAFF. The CDR3 DNA sequence: TGTGCCAGCTCCAGGGGGGTGGCTGAAGCTTTCTTT.